This T cell receptor beta chain is from a study of blood T cell repertoires in COVID-19. Study overall: The origin of the acute and convalescent COVID-19 samples was the United States, Italy and Spain.

TCRdb's table, derived via immunoSEQ multiplex PCR, lists solely in-frame clones and lacks some. The table records some 390,000 clones, around 84% of them present only once. This CDR3 spans 15 amino acids. Germline V lookup: CDR1 KGHSH, CDR2 LQKENI. V shed 0 bases, J shed 5 bases, and the junction held 4 bases outside the gene matches. This TCR derives from a human donor in a cohort sampled during active COVID-19. The gene calls are TRBV18 and TRBJ2-5; 9 bases line up with TRBD2. Sequencing used peripheral blood. DNA of the CDR3: TGTGCCAGCTCACCACCAGCGGGAGGTCGGGAGACCCAGTACTTC. Protein sequence: CASSPPAGGRETQYF.